The source of this T cell receptor beta chain is a study of blood T cell repertoires in COVID-19. Per germline, CDR1 LGHNT and CDR2 FRNRAP. V shed 5 bases, J shed 6 bases, and the junction held 1 base outside the gene matches. This CDR3 contains 11 residues. The protocol was immunoSEQ multiplex PCR, while the TCRdb copy is restricted to in-frame clones and leaves out a portion. Among 400,000 to 500,000 clones, 80% to 90% were seen once, and the ten largest hold around 1.4%. The TCR comes from a woman in her twenties or thirties with active or convalescent COVID-19. The gene calls are TRBV12-5 and TRBJ2-7; the match to TRBD2 covers 7 bases. Sequenced material: peripheral blood. The CDR3: CASGRGVEQYF. DNA of the CDR3: TGTGCTAGTGGTCGGGGGGTCGAGCAGTACTTC.